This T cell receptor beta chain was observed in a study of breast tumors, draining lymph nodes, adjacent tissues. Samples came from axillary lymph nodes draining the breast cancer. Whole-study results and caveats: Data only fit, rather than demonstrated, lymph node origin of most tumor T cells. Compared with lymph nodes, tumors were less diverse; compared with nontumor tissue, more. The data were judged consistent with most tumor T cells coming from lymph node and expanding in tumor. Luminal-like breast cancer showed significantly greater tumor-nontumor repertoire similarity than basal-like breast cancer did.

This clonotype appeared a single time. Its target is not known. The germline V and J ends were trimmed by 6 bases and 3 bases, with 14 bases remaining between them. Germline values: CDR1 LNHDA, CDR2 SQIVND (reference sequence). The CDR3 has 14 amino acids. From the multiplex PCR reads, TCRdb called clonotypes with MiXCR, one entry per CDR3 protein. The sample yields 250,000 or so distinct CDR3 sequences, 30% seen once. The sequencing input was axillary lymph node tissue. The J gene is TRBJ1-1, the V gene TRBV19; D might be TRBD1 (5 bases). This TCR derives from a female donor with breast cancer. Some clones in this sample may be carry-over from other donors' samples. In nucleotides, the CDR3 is TGTGCCAGTAGACCCTTTGACAGAGACACTGAAGCTTTCTTT. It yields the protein CASRPFDRDTEAFF. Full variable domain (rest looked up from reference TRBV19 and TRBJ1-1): DGGITQSPKYLFRKEGQNVTLSCEQNLNHDAMYWYRQDPGQGLRLIYYSQIVNDFQKGDIAEGYSVSREKKESFPLTVTSAQKNPTAFYLCASRPFDRDTEAFFGQGTRLTVV.